Listed below are T cell receptor beta chains from one sample, sequenced in a study of blood T cell repertoires in COVID-19. The assay was immunoSEQ multiplex PCR, and TCRdb's table has in-frame clones only and misses some. The data contain about 250,000 clones, more than 75% of them singletons. The source material was peripheral blood. These receptors were taken from a woman of 80 years or more with COVID-19, enrolled during active disease. The CDR3 runs from the conserved cysteine through the conserved F or W. Fields, in order: clone size, V gene, J gene, D gene, CDR3 length, CDR3 DNA, CDR3 protein. A D gene is named only where the DNA matches it firmly. The listing skips clone size in some rows; elsewhere it reads once, few, many or a size class.

clone size: once
V gene: TRBV7-2
J gene: TRBJ1-5
D gene: .
CDR3 length: 15
CDR3 DNA: TGTGCCAGCAGCTTATCGATAGGGGTAGATCAGCCCCAGCATTTT
CDR3 protein: CASSLSIGVDQPQHF

clone size: .
V gene: TRBV19
J gene: TRBJ2-3
D gene: .
CDR3 length: 15
CDR3 DNA: TGTGCCAGTAGTATTGGGGGGGGCGGGGCAGATACGCAGTATTTT
CDR3 protein: CASSIGGGGADTQYF

clone size: .
V gene: TRBV5-1
J gene: TRBJ1-1
D gene: .
CDR3 length: 14
CDR3 DNA: TGCGCCAGCAGCTTGGGACACTTTGGCGCTGAAGCTTTCTTT
CDR3 protein: CASSLGHFGAEAFF

clone size: .
V gene: TRBV19
J gene: TRBJ1-2
D gene: TRBD1
CDR3 length: 17
CDR3 DNA: TGTGCCAGTAGCATATCCGGGACAGGGCTAGCTAACTATGGCTACACCTTC
CDR3 protein: CASSISGTGLANYGYTF

clone size: .
V gene: TRBV19
J gene: TRBJ1-5
D gene: .
CDR3 length: 14
CDR3 DNA: TGTGCCAGTAGCCAGGGCTATAGCAATCAGCCCCAGCATTTT
CDR3 protein: CASSQGYSNQPQHF

clone size: .
V gene: TRBV2
J gene: TRBJ1-2
D gene: TRBD1
CDR3 length: 12
CDR3 DNA: TGTGCCAGCCGAGGTTGGACAGGCCACGGCCCCTTC
CDR3 protein: CASRGWTGHGPF

clone size: .
V gene: TRBV18
J gene: TRBJ2-7
D gene: .
CDR3 length: 16
CDR3 DNA: TGTGCCAGCTCAGCCACTGCAGGGGGGAGCTCCTACGAGCAGTACTTC
CDR3 protein: CASSATAGGSSYEQYF

clone size: .
V gene: TRBV15
J gene: TRBJ2-7
D gene: TRBD1
CDR3 length: 12
CDR3 DNA: TGTGCCACCAGCGCCGCAGGGGGTGAGCAGTACTTC
CDR3 protein: CATSAAGGEQYF

clone size: .
V gene: TRBV7-9
J gene: TRBJ1-4
D gene: TRBD1
CDR3 length: 15
CDR3 DNA: TGTGCCAGCAGCCAATCGGGACAGGGGAATGAAAAACTGTTTTTT
CDR3 protein: CASSQSGQGNEKLFF

clone size: .
V gene: TRBV19
J gene: TRBJ2-5
D gene: .
CDR3 length: 14
CDR3 DNA: TGTGCCACATCGGCCCGCCGGGGACAAGAGACCCAGTACTTC
CDR3 protein: CATSARRGQETQYF

clone size: .
V gene: TRBV18
J gene: TRBJ1-1
D gene: .
CDR3 length: 11
CDR3 DNA: TGTGCCAGCTCACCACGGGAGGAAGCTTTCTTT
CDR3 protein: CASSPREEAFF

clone size: .
V gene: TRBV6-5
J gene: TRBJ2-3
D gene: TRBD2
CDR3 length: 16
CDR3 DNA: TGTGCCAGCAGTTACTCGACTAGCGGGGGGACAGATACGCAGTATTTT
CDR3 protein: CASSYSTSGGTDTQYF

clone size: .
V gene: TRBV7-2
J gene: TRBJ1-5
D gene: .
CDR3 length: 16
CDR3 DNA: TGTGCCAGCAGCCCCCCCGGAGGGGTAGCGGATCAGCCCCAGCATTTT
CDR3 protein: CASSPPGGVADQPQHF

clone size: once
V gene: TRBV6-1
J gene: TRBJ2-3
D gene: .
CDR3 length: 15
CDR3 DNA: TGTGCCAGCAGTGATCCTTCTCGGGGGACAGATACGCAGTATTTT
CDR3 protein: CASSDPSRGTDTQYF

clone size: few
V gene: TRBV6-2/TRBV6-3
J gene: TRBJ2-1
D gene: .
CDR3 length: 15
CDR3 DNA: TGTGCCAGCAGTTACGGGCTGAGCTCCTACAATGAGCAGTTCTTC
CDR3 protein: CASSYGLSSYNEQFF

clone size: .
V gene: TRBV30
J gene: TRBJ1-6
D gene: TRBD1
CDR3 length: 15
CDR3 DNA: TGTGCCTGGAGTGTAATGGGACAGACTAATTCACCCCTCCACTTT
CDR3 protein: CAWSVMGQTNSPLHF

clone size: .
V gene: TRBV7-2
J gene: TRBJ2-3
D gene: .
CDR3 length: 14
CDR3 DNA: TGTGCCAGCAGCTTTTTGGGGCCGAAGGATACGCAGTATTTT
CDR3 protein: CASSFLGPKDTQYF

clone size: .
V gene: TRBV19
J gene: TRBJ2-1
D gene: TRBD1
CDR3 length: 15
CDR3 DNA: TGTGCCAGTAGTACTTCAATGGGGACAGGGAATGAGCAGTTCTTC
CDR3 protein: CASSTSMGTGNEQFF

clone size: once
V gene: TRBV19
J gene: TRBJ1-1
D gene: .
CDR3 length: 15
CDR3 DNA: TGTGCCAGTAGTCCCCCGGGGGGTCTGAACACTGAAGCTTTCTTT
CDR3 protein: CASSPPGGLNTEAFF

clone size: .
V gene: TRBV29-1
J gene: TRBJ2-3
D gene: TRBD1
CDR3 length: 18
CDR3 DNA: TGCAGCGCCCTGCGTGGGACAGGGGGTAATTCAAACACAGATACGCAGTATTTT
CDR3 protein: CSALRGTGGNSNTDTQYF

clone size: few
V gene: TRBV28
J gene: TRBJ1-1
D gene: .
CDR3 length: 14
CDR3 DNA: TGTGCCAGCAGTTTGGGCGACCCGAACACTGAAGCTTTCTTT
CDR3 protein: CASSLGDPNTEAFF

clone size: .
V gene: TRBV11-1
J gene: TRBJ1-1
D gene: TRBD1
CDR3 length: 15
CDR3 DNA: TGTGCCAGCAGCGGACAGGGAACAATGAACACTGAAGCTTTCTTT
CDR3 protein: CASSGQGTMNTEAFF

clone size: .
V gene: TRBV24-1
J gene: TRBJ1-1
D gene: TRBD1
CDR3 length: 15
CDR3 DNA: TGTGCCACCAGTGATTCGGGACAGGGTGTCCCTGAAGCTTTCTTT
CDR3 protein: CATSDSGQGVPEAFF

clone size: .
V gene: TRBV3-1/TRBV3-2
J gene: TRBJ1-2
D gene: .
CDR3 length: 15
CDR3 DNA: TGTGCCAGCAGCCAAGTGGGCAGGGGAGAACCTGGCTACACCTTC
CDR3 protein: CASSQVGRGEPGYTF

clone size: .
V gene: TRBV5-1
J gene: TRBJ1-1
D gene: .
CDR3 length: 12
CDR3 DNA: TGCGCCAGCAGCTTGCGGAACACTGAAGCTTTCTTT
CDR3 protein: CASSLRNTEAFF

clone size: .
V gene: TRBV5-4
J gene: TRBJ2-5
D gene: TRBD2
CDR3 length: 16
CDR3 DNA: TGTGCCAGCAGCGCCCCTAGCGGGGGCCGAGTAGAGACCCAGTACTTC
CDR3 protein: CASSAPSGGRVETQYF

clone size: .
V gene: TRBV2
J gene: TRBJ1-3
D gene: .
CDR3 length: 12
CDR3 DNA: TGTGCCAGCAGGGAGCAGGGAAACACCATATATTTT
CDR3 protein: CASREQGNTIYF

clone size: .
V gene: TRBV4-3
J gene: TRBJ1-6
D gene: TRBD1
CDR3 length: 18
CDR3 DNA: TGCGCCAGCAGCCAAGAGGGGACAGGCAGCTCCTATAATTCACCCCTCCACTTT
CDR3 protein: CASSQEGTGSSYNSPLHF

clone size: many
V gene: TRBV28
J gene: TRBJ2-1
D gene: .
CDR3 length: 15
CDR3 DNA: TGTGCCAGCAGGTTCAAGCAGGGACTCTCCAATGAGCAGTTCTTC
CDR3 protein: CASRFKQGLSNEQFF

clone size: once
V gene: TRBV6-6
J gene: TRBJ2-1
D gene: .
CDR3 length: 11
CDR3 DNA: TGTGCCAGCGGGGGCAGGAATGAGCAGTTCTTC
CDR3 protein: CASGGRNEQFF

clone size: .
V gene: TRBV18
J gene: TRBJ1-5
D gene: TRBD1
CDR3 length: 14
CDR3 DNA: TGTGCCAGCCGAACAGGGGTTAGCAATCAGCCCCAGCATTTT
CDR3 protein: CASRTGVSNQPQHF

clone size: .
V gene: TRBV29-1
J gene: TRBJ1-2
D gene: .
CDR3 length: 14
CDR3 DNA: TGCAGCACCCTACCCCGGGAAGGGAACTATGGCTACACCTTC
CDR3 protein: CSTLPREGNYGYTF

clone size: .
V gene: TRBV7-2
J gene: TRBJ2-2
D gene: .
CDR3 length: 15
CDR3 DNA: TGTGCCAGCAGTCGACTCTCTGGGTCGAGCGGGGAGCTGTTTTTT
CDR3 protein: CASSRLSGSSGELFF

clone size: .
V gene: TRBV28
J gene: TRBJ2-3
D gene: TRBD1
CDR3 length: 17
CDR3 DNA: TGTGCCAGCAGTTTAAAATCCAGGACAGGGGGCCGAGATACGCAGTATTTT
CDR3 protein: CASSLKSRTGGRDTQYF

clone size: .
V gene: TRBV28
J gene: TRBJ1-6
D gene: TRBD1
CDR3 length: 14
CDR3 DNA: TGTGCCAGCACCCTAGGGCAGGGGACAGCGTCCTTCCACTTT
CDR3 protein: CASTLGQGTASFHF

clone size: .
V gene: TRBV10-3
J gene: TRBJ1-5
D gene: .
CDR3 length: 14
CDR3 DNA: TGTGCCACCAAGGAGGGTTCTAGCAATCAGCCCCAGCATTTT
CDR3 protein: CATKEGSSNQPQHF

clone size: .
V gene: TRBV18
J gene: TRBJ1-6
D gene: TRBD1
CDR3 length: 15
CDR3 DNA: TGTGCCAGCTCCGGGACAGCTCCCCTTAATTCACCCCTCCACTTT
CDR3 protein: CASSGTAPLNSPLHF

clone size: .
V gene: TRBV6-2/TRBV6-3
J gene: TRBJ1-5
D gene: .
CDR3 length: 16
CDR3 DNA: TGTGCCAGCAGCCCCAGGGGACCGGTCCAAAATCAGCCCCAGCATTTT
CDR3 protein: CASSPRGPVQNQPQHF